The 24 T cell receptor beta chains given below trace back to one sample, sequenced in a study of shared clonotypes between healthy human individuals. CD45RO-negative, CCR7-selected cells formed the naive CD8 fraction, which excluded terminally differentiated effector memory CD45RA+ cells. The protocol was immunoSEQ multiplex PCR, while the TCRdb copy is restricted to in-frame clones and leaves out a portion. The profile covers around 700,000 clones, with about 91% appearing a single time and 20% to 25% taken by the ten largest. Sequences were obtained from naive CD8+ T cells sorted from blood. The source of these receptors is a man aged 25 to 40 in good health.

The chain combines TRBV12-5 with TRBJ2-1; maybe TRBD2 (6 bases). Germline V CDR1 and CDR2: LGHNT, FRNRAP. Trimming took 2 bases from V and 8 from J, leaving 13 bases between them. The CDR3 sequence is 14 residues long. The DNA for the CDR3 is TGTGCTAGTGGTTTGACGGGACTGGGCGATGAGCAGTTCTTC. It specifies CASGLTGLGDEQFF.

The V and J genes are TRBV14 and TRBJ2-3, with TRBD1 matching 9 bases. CDR1 and CDR2 from the germline V gene are SGHDN and FVKESK. This CDR3 is 18 amino acids long. The J segment lost 8 bases and the V segment lost 3 bases, leaving 18 bases of the junction unmatched. The chain's CDR3 is CASSQERAQGALGVTQYF. CDR3 DNA: TGTGCCAGCAGCCAGGAAAGGGCACAGGGGGCGCTGGGGGTTACGCAGTATTTT.

The rearrangement uses TRBV28 and TRBJ1-3, with D unclear. Germline V CDR1 and CDR2: MDHEN, SYDVKM. This CDR3 contains 14 residues. Between the trimmed V and J ends, which lost 7 bases and 2 bases, there was a span of 12 bases. The chain's CDR3 is CASTAVAAGNTIYF. The DNA for the CDR3 is TGTGCCAGCACCGCTGTGGCTGCTGGAAACACCATATATTTT.

V is TRBV10-3 and J is TRBJ2-7; TRBD1 is a possible D gene (6 bases). Germline lookup yields CDR1 ENHRY and CDR2 SYGVKD. CDR3 length: 13 amino acids. V lost 7 bases, J lost 0 bases, and 10 bases lay in between. CDR3 sequence reads: CAIIRDNSYEQYF. CDR3 coding DNA: TGTGCCATCATTCGGGACAACTCCTACGAGCAGTACTTC.

In nucleotides, the CDR3 is TGCAGCGTGACAGGTTGGGGGAGGGCTGAGAGTAATGAGCAGTTCTTC. Protein sequence: CSVTGWGRAESNEQFF. V and J are TRBV29-1 and TRBJ2-1; D perhaps matches TRBD2 (7 bases). Germline lookup yields CDR1 SQVTM and CDR2 ANQGSEA. With 6 bases removed from V and 7 bases from J, the gap between germline ends came to 25 bases. This CDR3 contains 16 residues.

On this clone itself: At the DNA level, this CDR3 is encoded by other sequences in the same sample as well. This sequence joins TRBV5-1 and TRBJ2-1; the match to TRBD1 covers 7 bases. V lost 2 bases to trimming and J lost 8 bases; unmatched junction nucleotides: 10. Germline CDR1 is SGHRS and CDR2 is YFSETQ. This CDR3 is 15 amino acids long. The CDR3 reads CASSLVTGVIDEQFF. The CDR3 DNA reads TGCGCCAGCAGCTTAGTAACAGGGGTTATTGATGAGCAGTTCTTC.

This clone was counted once. The chain has TRBV2 and TRBJ2-3, with D perhaps matching TRBD1 or TRBD2 (5 bases each). Germline CDR1 is SNHLY and CDR2 is FYNNEI. V was clipped by 6 bases and J by 6 bases, with 10 bases between them. This CDR3 is built from 12 residues. The CDR3 region has the DNA TGTGCCAGCAGGGGGGAATTTGATACGCAGTATTTT. Protein product: CASRGEFDTQYF. Looking up the rest from reference TRBV2 and TRBJ2-3 gives the full variable domain: EPEVTQTPSHQVTQMGQEVILRCVPISNHLYFYWYRQILGQKVEFLVSFYNNEISEKSEIFDDQFSVERPDGSNFTLKIRSTKLEDSAMYFCASRGEFDTQYFGPGTRLTVL.

The rearrangement links TRBV7-9 to TRBJ1-3, with TRBD1 as a possible D gene (5 bases). Germline-derived CDR1 and CDR2 are SEHNR and FQNEAQ (reference sequence). The CDR3 length is 15 residues. With 1 base removed from V and 6 bases from J, the gap between germline ends came to 13 bases. CDR3 residues: CASSLEEQVENTIYF. The CDR3 DNA sequence: TGTGCCAGCAGCTTAGAAGAACAGGTCGAAAACACCATATATTTT. The variable domain in full, completed from reference TRBV7-9 and TRBJ1-3, reads DTGVSQNPRHKITKRGQNVTFRCDPISEHNRLYWYRQTLGQGPEFLTYFQNEAQLEKSRLLSDRFSAERPKGSFSTLEIQRTEQGDSAMYLCASSLEEQVENTIYFGEGSWLTVV.

This chain uses TRBV27 with TRBJ2-3, with TRBD2 matching 9 bases. The CDR3 extends over 17 amino acids. The ends lost 6 bases at V and 2 bases at J; junction bases unmatched: 12. Germline V lookup: CDR1 MNHEY, CDR2 SMNVEV (reference sequence). Written as DNA, the CDR3 is TGTGCCAGCAGGCGCGATCTAGCGGGGTTTTTCACAGATACGCAGTATTTT. Residues: CASRRDLAGFFTDTQYF.

This chain joins TRBV15 and TRBJ1-2; TRBD1 might be the D (5 bases). The CDR3 spans 13 residues. Trimming removed 5 bases at V and 7 bases at J, with 14 bases between. CDR1 and CDR2 from the germline V gene are LNHNV and YYDKDF (reference sequence). The CDR3 reads CATSPHGTAGYTF. In DNA, the CDR3 is TGTGCCACCAGCCCCCACGGGACGGCTGGCTACACCTTC.

The genes are TRBV5-6 and TRBJ1-5, with D perhaps TRBD1 (6 bases). The germline V gene encodes CDR1 SGHDT and CDR2 YYEEEE. This CDR3 has 13 residues. V lost 4 bases to trimming and J lost 7 bases, with 12 bases between them. In nucleotides, the CDR3 is TGTGCCAGCAGCGTGTCAGGGGTGCAGCCCCAGCATTTT. Residues: CASSVSGVQPQHF.

CDR3 region: CASSLVPGGRSTDTQYF. The CDR3 nucleotides read TGTGCCAGCAGCTTAGTCCCCGGAGGACGGAGCACAGATACGCAGTATTTT. The chain employs TRBV7-9 and TRBJ2-3, with D possibly matching TRBD2 (5 bases). V gave up 1 base and J gave up 0 bases, with 14 bases separating them. The CDR3 runs 17 residues. Germline V gives CDR1 SEHNR, CDR2 FQNEAQ (reference sequence).

The chain links TRBV19 to TRBJ2-7; TRBD2 matches 12 bases. The CDR3 is 15 amino acids. The trim removed 3 bases at V and 5 bases at J, leaving 5 bases unmatched. Per germline, CDR1 LNHDA and CDR2 SQIVND (reference sequence). In DNA, the CDR3 is TGTGCCAGTAGTATGACTAGCGGGAGTATCCACGAGCAGTACTTC. Translation gives CASSMTSGSIHEQYF.

The chain has TRBV4-1 and TRBJ2-7; 10 nucleotides line up with TRBD1. Trimming removed 4 bases from V and 6 bases from J; junction bases left unmatched: 3. Germline CDR1 and CDR2: MGHRA and YSYEKL. The CDR3 spans 13 residues. The CDR3 bases are TGCGCCAGCAGCCGACAGGGGGCCATCGAGCAGTACTTC. It translates to CASSRQGAIEQYF.

V usage is TRBV7-9 and J usage is TRBJ2-7, with 11 positions matching TRBD2. CDR3 length: 16 residues. The V gene's germline CDR1 is SEHNR and CDR2 FQNEAQ (reference sequence). With 5 bases clipped from V and 3 bases from J, the junction kept 9 bases outside the gene matches. CDR3 sequence (DNA): TGTGCCAGCAGCACTAGCCCGGGACTAGCGGACTACGAGCAGTACTTC. This codes for CASSTSPGLADYEQYF.

The V call is TRBV7-6, the J call TRBJ1-1; D is unclear. CDR3 size: 13 residues. Germline values: CDR1 SGHVS, CDR2 FNYEAQ. The germline V and J ends were trimmed by 1 base and 3 bases, with 6 bases remaining between them. Here the CDR3 reads CASSLEAYTEAFF. The CDR3 region has the DNA TGTGCCAGCAGCTTAGAGGCCTACACTGAAGCTTTCTTT.

The V gene is TRBV6-4, the J gene TRBJ2-2; tentatively, D is TRBD1 (5 bases). Germline V gene lookup returns CDR1 MRHNA and CDR2 SNTAGT. The V end lost 6 bases, the J end lost 6 bases, and 23 bases lay between the germline ends. This CDR3 is built from 17 residues. As DNA, the CDR3 is TGTGCCAGCAGCGCCACTGGAGACAAGGGGCTCGCCGGGGAGCTGTTTTTT. Translating gives CASSATGDKGLAGELFF.

The chain employs TRBV4-3 and TRBJ2-7, with 8 bases lining up with TRBD1. Germline CDR1 reads LGHNA; CDR2 reads YSLEER. The CDR3 consists of 14 residues. Losses at the gene ends were 3 bases for V and 4 bases for J; bases not matched to a gene: 5. The CDR3 coding sequence is TGCGCCAGCAGCCAGGCAGGGGGCGCGTACGAGCAGTACTTC. This codes for CASSQAGGAYEQYF.

This clone was seen a few times. This rearrangement joins TRBV7-9 to TRBJ2-1; a possible D gene is TRBD2 (6 bases). Trimming took off 0 bases at V and 5 bases at J, with 11 bases between the two ends. The CDR3 is 15 residues long. Looked up from germline, CDR1 is SEHNR and CDR2 is FQNEAQ (reference sequence). CDR3 DNA: TGTGCCAGCAGCTTAGCTAAGACGGGGGACAATGAGCAGTTCTTC. It is translated as CASSLAKTGDNEQFF.

In regard to this clone: The sample carries other DNA sequences with the same CDR3. J is TRBJ2-1 and V is TRBV7-6; D is unclear. The germline V gene has CDR1 SGHVS and CDR2 FNYEAQ. The CDR3 runs 12 residues. V was trimmed by 3 bases and J by 6 bases, leaving 6 bases between them. In nucleotides, the CDR3 is TGTGCCAGCAGCTTCCCCGGCAATGAGCAGTTCTTC. Translation: CASSFPGNEQFF.

The chain combines TRBV4-3 with TRBJ2-3; TRBD1 matches 10 bases. The germline gives CDR1 LGHNA, CDR2 YSLEER. The CDR3 extends over 16 amino acids. The V gene end was trimmed by 3 bases and the J gene end by 6 bases; junction bases not matched to a gene: 9. The CDR3 nucleotides are TGCGCCAGCAGCCAGAGGACAGGGGGATTAGGGGATACGCAGTATTTT. Translated, it gives CASSQRTGGLGDTQYF.

Details on this clone: Since no conserved phenylalanine or tryptophan closes the CDR3, a read error is the likely cause. The limits of the CDR3 on the DNA are not certain, so only TCRdb's listed CDR3 is given. This rearrangement joins TRBV29-1 to TRBJ1-2. Germline V CDR1 and CDR2: SQVTM, ANQGSEA. The CDR3 comprises 8 residues, both ends counted. CDR3 in amino acids: CSVEEWEK.

This clone was recorded a few times. This rearrangement joins TRBV6-1 to TRBJ2-1, with 8 bases aligning to TRBD2. This CDR3 comprises 14 residues. V gave up 6 bases and J gave up 4 bases; unmatched junction bases: 5. Germline V gives CDR1 MNHNS, CDR2 SASEGT. The CDR3 DNA is TGTGCCAGCAGGGCCGGACTAGCATACAATGAGCAGTTCTTC. Its protein product is CASRAGLAYNEQFF.

The chain is built from TRBV28 and TRBJ2-7, with D perhaps matching TRBD2 (5 bases). Looked up from germline, CDR1 is MDHEN and CDR2 is SYDVKM. This CDR3 is 15 amino acids long. V dropped 5 bases and J dropped 9 bases, with 23 bases sitting between them. CDR3 bases: TGTGCCAGCAGTCCCCCAGCGGAGTCAAGCCTGGCGCAGTACTTC. Translating gives CASSPPAESSLAQYF.